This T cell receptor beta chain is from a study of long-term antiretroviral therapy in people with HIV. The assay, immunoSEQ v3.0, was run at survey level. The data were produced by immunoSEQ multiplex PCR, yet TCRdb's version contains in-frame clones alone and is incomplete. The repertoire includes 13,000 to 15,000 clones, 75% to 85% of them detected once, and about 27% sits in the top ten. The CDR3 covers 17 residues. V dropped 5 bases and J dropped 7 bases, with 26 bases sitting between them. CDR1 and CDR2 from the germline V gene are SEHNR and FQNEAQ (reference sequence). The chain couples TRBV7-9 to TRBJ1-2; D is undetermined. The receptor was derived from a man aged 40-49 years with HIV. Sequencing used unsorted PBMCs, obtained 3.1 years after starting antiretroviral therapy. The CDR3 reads CASSPEAGFQYGSGYTF. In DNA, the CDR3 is TGTGCCAGCAGCCCAGAGGCCGGATTCCAATATGGTTCTGGCTACACCTTC.